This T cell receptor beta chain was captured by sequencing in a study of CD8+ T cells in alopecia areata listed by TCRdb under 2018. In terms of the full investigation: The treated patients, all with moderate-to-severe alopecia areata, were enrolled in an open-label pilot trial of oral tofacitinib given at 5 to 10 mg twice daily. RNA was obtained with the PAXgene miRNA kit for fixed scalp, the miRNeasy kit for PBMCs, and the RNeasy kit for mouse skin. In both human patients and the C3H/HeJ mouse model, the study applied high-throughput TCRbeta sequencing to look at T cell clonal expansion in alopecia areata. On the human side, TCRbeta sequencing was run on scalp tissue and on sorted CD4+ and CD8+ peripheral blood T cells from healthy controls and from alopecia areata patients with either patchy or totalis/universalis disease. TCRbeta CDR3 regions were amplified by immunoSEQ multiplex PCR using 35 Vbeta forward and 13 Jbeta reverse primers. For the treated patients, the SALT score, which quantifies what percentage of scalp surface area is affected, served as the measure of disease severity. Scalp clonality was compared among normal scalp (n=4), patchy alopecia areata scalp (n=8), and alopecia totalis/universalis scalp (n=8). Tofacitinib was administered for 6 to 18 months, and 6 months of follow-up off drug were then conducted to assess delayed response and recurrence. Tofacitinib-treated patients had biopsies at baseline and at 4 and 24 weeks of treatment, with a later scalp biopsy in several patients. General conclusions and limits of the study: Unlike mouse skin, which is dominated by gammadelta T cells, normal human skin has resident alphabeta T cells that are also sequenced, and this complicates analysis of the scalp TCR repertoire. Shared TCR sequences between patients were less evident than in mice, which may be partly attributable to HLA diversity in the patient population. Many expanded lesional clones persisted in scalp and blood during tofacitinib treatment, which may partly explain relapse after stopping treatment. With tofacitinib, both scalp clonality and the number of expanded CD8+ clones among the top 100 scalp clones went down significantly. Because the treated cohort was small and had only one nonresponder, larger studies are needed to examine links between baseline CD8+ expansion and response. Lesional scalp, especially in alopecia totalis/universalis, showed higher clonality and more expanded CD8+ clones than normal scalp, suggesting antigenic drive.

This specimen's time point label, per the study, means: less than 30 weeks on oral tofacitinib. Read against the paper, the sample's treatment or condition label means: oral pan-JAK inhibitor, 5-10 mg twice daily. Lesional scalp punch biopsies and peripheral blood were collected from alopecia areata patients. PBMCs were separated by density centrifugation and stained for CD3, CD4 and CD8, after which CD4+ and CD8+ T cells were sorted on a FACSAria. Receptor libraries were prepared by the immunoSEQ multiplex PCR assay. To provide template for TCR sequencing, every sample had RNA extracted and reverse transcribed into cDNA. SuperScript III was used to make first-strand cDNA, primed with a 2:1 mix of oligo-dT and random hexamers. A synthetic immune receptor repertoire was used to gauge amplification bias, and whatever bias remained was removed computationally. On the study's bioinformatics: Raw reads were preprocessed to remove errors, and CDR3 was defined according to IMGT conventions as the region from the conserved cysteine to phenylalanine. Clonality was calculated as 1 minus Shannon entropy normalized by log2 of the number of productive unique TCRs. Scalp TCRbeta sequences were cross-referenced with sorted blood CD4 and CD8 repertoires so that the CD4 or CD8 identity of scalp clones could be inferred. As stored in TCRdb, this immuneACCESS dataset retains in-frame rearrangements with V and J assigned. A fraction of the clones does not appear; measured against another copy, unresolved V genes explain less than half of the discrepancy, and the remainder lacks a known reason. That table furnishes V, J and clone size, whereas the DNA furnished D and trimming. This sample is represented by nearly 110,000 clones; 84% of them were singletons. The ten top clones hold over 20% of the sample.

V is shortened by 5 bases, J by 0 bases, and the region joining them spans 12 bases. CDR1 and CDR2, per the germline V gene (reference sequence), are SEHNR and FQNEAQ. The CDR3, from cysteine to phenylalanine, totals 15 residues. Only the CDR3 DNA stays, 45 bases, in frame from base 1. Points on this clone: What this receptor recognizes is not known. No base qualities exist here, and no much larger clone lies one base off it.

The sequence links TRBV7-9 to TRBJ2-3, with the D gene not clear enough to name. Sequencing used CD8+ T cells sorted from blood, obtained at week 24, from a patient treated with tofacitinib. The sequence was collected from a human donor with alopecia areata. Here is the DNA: TGTGCCAGCAGCGCTACCGTACCTAGCACAGATACGCAGTATTTT. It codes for CASSATVPSTDTQYF.